This T cell receptor beta chain was sequenced during a study of T cell repertoires in cytomegalovirus infection. Across the study: Public TCR beta signatures provided an indication of both CMV infection and a matching HLA type. Study-wide points: Totalled public TCR beta family frequency picked out people who carried CMV plus the relevant HLA.

In this sample, this clonotype turned up once. Antigen: not known. TCRdb recomputed calls from the reads with MiXCR, one row per CDR3 protein. The table records 150,000 to 200,000 distinct CDR3 sequences, 15% to 20% of them present only once. The CDR3 spans 16 residues. Trimming at V came to 4 bases and at J to 3 bases, leaving 11 bases not matched to a gene. Germline V gene lookup returns CDR1 SEHNR and CDR2 FQNEAQ (reference sequence). The gene calls are TRBV7-9 and TRBJ2-7, with TRBD1 matching over 8 bases. The sample comprised CD8+ T cells from PBMCs. This clonotype originated in a human donor in good health (CMV status not recorded). Some clones in this sample may be carry-over from other donors' samples. The CDR3 reads CASSSSRTGMNYEQYF. The CDR3, as DNA: TGTGCCAGCAGCTCTTCCCGGACAGGGATGAACTACGAGCAGTACTTC.